The clone carrying this T cell receptor (beta chain) has just a few counts. This CDR3 contains 15 residues. Germline CDR1 and CDR2: SGHNT and YYREEE (reference sequence). V lost 0 bases and J lost 6; bases outside the gene matches: 5. This sample is part of a study of T-cell reconstitution after alpha-beta-depleted transplantation in children. Researchers prepared the TCRbeta library using unique molecular identifiers, the study reports. TCRdb processed the PCR reads anew with MiXCR; each CDR3 protein has one entry. Here the sample spans 300,000 or so distinct CDR3 sequences, roughly 9.5% being singletons.

This chain connects TRBV5-4 to TRBJ2-1; 8 nucleotides match TRBD1. The clonotype originates from a human donor who donated a stem cell graft to a child with SCID. The sequenced sample was PBMCs from the stem cell graft donor, obtained from the stem cell graft. The CDR3 reads CASSLGRTGTNEQFF. CDR3 bases: TGTGCCAGCAGCTTGGGGAGGACAGGGACCAATGAGCAGTTCTTC.